This T cell receptor (beta chain) emerged from a study of Ad26.COV2.S vaccination and SARS-CoV-2 variants. Whole-study results and caveats: Those who received vaccine or placebo ended up with similar non-spike TCR breadth.

Here immunoSEQ multiplex PCR was the method, and the copy in TCRdb shows in-frame clones only, minus some. Of about 350,000 clones listed, 86% are singletons. Treatment: approximately 18 received Ad26.COV2.S at low or high dose, single or two shots; 5 received placebo; per-sample allocation not given. Sampling occurred on day 63 after the first vaccine or placebo injection. With respect to this clone: The antigen remains undetermined.

Germline lookup yields CDR1 SGHNT and CDR2 YYREEE (reference sequence). After removal of 0 bases from V and 4 bases from J, the junction contained 11 bases not matched to a gene. The CDR3 consists of 19 residues. Source: peripheral blood, taken in a trial of Ad26.COV2.S vaccine versus placebo. The chain carries TRBV5-4 and TRBJ2-3, with 13 nucleotides matching TRBD2. The TCR sequence derives from a person between 18 and 65 years old who received the Ad26.COV2.S COVID-19 vaccine or a placebo. Here the CDR3 DNA reads TGTGCCAGCAGCTTGGCATCGATAAGGACTAGCGGGAGAGCAGATACGCAGTATTTT. Its protein is CASSLASIRTSGRADTQYF.